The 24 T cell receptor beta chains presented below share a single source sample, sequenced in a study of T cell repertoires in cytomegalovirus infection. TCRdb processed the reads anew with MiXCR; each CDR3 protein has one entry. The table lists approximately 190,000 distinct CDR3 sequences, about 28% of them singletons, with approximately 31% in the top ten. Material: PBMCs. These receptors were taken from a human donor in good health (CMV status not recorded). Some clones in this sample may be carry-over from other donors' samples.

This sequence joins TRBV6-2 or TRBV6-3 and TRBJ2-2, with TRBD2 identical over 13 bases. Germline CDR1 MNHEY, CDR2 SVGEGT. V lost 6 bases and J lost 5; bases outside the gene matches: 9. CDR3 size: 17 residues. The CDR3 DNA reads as TGTGCCAGCAGCACTAGCGGGGGGGACCAAGGTACCGGGGAGCTGTTTTTT. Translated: CASSTSGGDQGTGELFF.

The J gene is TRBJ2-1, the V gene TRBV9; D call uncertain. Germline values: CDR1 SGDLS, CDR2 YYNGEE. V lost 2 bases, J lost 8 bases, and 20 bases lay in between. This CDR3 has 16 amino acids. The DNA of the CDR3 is TGTGCCAGCAGCGTTGCGGTGGGCAGCCCACGGGATGAGCAGTTCTTC. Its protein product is CASSVAVGSPRDEQFF.

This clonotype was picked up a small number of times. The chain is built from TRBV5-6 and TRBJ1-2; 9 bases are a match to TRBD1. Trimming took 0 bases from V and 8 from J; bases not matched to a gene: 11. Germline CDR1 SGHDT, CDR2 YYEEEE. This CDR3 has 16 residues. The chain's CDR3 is CASSLVRTGALGGYTF. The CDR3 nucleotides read TGTGCCAGCAGCTTGGTCCGGACAGGGGCCTTGGGGGGCTACACCTTC.

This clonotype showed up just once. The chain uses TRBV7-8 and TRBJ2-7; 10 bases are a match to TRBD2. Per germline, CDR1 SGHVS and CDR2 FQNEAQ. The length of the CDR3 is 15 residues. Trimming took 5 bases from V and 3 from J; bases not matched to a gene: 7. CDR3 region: CASSDKRGGFYEQYF. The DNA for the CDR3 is TGTGCCAGCAGCGATAAGCGGGGGGGCTTCTACGAGCAGTACTTC. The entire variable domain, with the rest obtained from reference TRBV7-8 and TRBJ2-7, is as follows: GAGVSQSPRYKVAKRGQDVALRCDPISGHVSLFWYQQALGQGPEFLTYFQNEAQLDKSGLPSDRFFAERPEGSVSTLKIQRTQQEDSAVYLCASSDKRGGFYEQYFGPGTRLTVT.

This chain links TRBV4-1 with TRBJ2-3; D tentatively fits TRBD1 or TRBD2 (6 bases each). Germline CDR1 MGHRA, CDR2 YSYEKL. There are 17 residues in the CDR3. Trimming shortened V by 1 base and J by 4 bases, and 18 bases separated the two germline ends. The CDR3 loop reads CASSQVMRGVGPDTQYF. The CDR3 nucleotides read TGCGCCAGCAGCCAAGTTATGAGGGGGGTGGGTCCAGATACGCAGTATTTT.

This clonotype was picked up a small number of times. Here the CDR3 DNA reads TGTGCCATCAGGCGGGACAGGGGACAAGAGACCCAGTACTTC. This translates into CAIRRDRGQETQYF. The chain recombines TRBV10-3 with TRBJ2-5; 10 bases agree with TRBD1. Germline-derived CDR1 and CDR2 are ENHRY and SYGVKD. This CDR3 is built from 14 residues. J lost 2 bases, V lost 6 bases, and 3 bases had no gene match.

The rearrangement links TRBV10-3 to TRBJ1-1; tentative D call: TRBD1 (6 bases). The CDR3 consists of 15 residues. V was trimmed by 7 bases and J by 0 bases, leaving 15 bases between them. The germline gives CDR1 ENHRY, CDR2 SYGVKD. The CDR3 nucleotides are TGTGCCATCAAGGGGGTTAACACCCTGAACACTGAAGCTTTCTTT. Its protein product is CAIKGVNTLNTEAFF.

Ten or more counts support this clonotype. The CDR3: CASSLGGTGELFF. CDR3 coding DNA: TGTGCCAGCAGCTTAGGAGGGACCGGGGAGCTGTTTTTT. V and J are TRBV7-2 and TRBJ2-2, with D possibly TRBD2 on 5 matching bases. Per germline, CDR1 SGHTA and CDR2 FQGNSA. Deletions cut 1 base from V and 5 bases from J, with 5 bases between. The CDR3 extends over 13 amino acids.

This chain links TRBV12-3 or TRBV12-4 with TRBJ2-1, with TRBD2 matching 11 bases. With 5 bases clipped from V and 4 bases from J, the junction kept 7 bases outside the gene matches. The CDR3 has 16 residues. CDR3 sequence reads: CASSPSLAGAYNEQFF. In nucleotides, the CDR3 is TGTGCCAGCAGTCCATCACTAGCGGGGGCATACAATGAGCAGTTCTTC.

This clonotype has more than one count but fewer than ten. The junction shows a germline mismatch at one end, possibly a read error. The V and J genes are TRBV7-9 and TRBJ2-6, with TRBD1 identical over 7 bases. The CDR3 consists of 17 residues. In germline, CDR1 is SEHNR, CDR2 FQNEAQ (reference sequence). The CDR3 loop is CASILTGDSSGANVLTF. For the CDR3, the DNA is TGTGCCAGCATCTTAACAGGGGACAGCTCTGGGGCCAACGTCCTGACTTTC.

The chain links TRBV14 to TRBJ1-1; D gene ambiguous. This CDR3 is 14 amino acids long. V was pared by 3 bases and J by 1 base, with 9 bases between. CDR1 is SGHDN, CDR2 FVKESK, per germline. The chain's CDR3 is CASSHKNPNTEAFF. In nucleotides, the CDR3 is TGTGCCAGCAGCCACAAGAACCCGAACACTGAAGCTTTCTTT.

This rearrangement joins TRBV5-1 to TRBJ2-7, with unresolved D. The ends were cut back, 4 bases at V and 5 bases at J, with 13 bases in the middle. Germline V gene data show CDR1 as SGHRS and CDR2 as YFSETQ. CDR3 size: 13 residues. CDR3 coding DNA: TGCGCCAGCAGCCCCCCCCGAACTGACGAGCAGTACTTC. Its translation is CASSPPRTDEQYF.

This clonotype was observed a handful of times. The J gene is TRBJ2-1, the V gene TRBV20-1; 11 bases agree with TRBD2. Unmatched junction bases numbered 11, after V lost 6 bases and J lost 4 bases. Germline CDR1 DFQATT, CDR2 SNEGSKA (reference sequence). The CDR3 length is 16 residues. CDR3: CSATPRTSGGYNEQFF. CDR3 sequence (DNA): TGCAGTGCCACTCCCCGAACTAGCGGGGGATACAATGAGCAGTTCTTC.

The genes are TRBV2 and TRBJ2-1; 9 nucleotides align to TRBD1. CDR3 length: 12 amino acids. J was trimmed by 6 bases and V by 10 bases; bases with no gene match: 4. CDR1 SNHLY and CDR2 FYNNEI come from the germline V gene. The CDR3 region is CATGTGFNEQFF. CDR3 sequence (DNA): TGTGCCACCGGGACAGGGTTCAATGAGCAGTTCTTC.

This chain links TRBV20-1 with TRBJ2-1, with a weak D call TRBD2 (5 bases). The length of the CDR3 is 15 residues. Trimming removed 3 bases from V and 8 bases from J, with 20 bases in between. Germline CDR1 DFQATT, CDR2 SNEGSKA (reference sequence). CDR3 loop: CSARDEGAAWDEQFF. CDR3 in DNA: TGCAGTGCTAGGGATGAGGGAGCCGCTTGGGATGAGCAGTTCTTC.

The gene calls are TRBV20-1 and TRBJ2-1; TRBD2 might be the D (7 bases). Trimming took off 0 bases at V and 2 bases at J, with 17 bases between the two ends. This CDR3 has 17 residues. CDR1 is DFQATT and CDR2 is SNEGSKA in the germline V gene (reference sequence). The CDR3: CSARDRLVGGPYNEQFF. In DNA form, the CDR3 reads TGCAGTGCTAGAGACAGACTAGTCGGGGGGCCCTACAATGAGCAGTTCTTC.

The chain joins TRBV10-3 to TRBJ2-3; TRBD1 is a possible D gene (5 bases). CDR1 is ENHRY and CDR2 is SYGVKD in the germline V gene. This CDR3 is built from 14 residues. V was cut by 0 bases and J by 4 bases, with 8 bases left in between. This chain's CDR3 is CAISESGVADTQYF. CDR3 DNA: TGTGCCATCAGTGAGTCAGGGGTGGCAGATACGCAGTATTTT.

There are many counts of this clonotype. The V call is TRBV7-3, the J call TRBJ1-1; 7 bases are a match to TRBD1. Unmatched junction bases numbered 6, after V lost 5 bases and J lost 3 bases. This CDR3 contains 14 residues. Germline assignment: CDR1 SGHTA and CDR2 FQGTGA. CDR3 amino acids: CASSKTGRDTEAFF. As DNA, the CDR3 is TGTGCCAGCAGCAAGACAGGGCGCGACACTGAAGCTTTCTTT.

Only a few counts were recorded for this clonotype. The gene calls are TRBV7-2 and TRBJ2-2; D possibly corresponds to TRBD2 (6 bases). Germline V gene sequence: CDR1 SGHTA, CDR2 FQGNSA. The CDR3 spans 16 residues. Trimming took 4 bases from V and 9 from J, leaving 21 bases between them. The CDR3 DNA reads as TGTGCCAGCAGCTCCGCGGGACCTTCTGTCGACCGGGAGCTGTTTTTT. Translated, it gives CASSSAGPSVDRELFF. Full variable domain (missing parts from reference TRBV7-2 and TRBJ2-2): GAGVSQSPSNKVTEKGKDVELRCDPISGHTALYWYRQSLGQGLEFLIYFQGNSAPDKSGLPSDRFSAERTGGSVSTLTIQRTQQEDSAVYLCASSSAGPSVDRELFFGEGSRLTVL.

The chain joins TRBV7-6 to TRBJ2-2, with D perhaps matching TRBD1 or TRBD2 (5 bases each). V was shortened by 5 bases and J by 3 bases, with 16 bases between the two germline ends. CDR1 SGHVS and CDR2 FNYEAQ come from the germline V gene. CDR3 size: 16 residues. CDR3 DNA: TGTGCCAGCAGCCTACGAATGGGACGTTACACCGGGGAGCTGTTTTTT. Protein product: CASSLRMGRYTGELFF.

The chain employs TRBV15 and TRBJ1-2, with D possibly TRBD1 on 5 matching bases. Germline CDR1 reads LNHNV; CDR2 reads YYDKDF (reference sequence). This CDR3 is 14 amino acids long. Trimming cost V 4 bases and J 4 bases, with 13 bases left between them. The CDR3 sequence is CATSIDRGGYGYTF. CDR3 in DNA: TGTGCCACCAGCATAGATCGGGGCGGCTATGGCTACACCTTC.

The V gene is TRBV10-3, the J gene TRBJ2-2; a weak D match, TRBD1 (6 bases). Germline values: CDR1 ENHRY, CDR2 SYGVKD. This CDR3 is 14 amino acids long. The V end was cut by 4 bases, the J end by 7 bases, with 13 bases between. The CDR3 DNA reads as TGTGCCATCAGTGCTTACAGGGCGGACGGGGAGCTGTTTTTT. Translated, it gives CAISAYRADGELFF.

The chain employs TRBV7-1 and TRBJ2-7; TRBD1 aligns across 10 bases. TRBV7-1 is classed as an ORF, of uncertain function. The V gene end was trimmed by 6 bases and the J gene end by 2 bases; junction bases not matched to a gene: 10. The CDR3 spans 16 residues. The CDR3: CASSNIPGQGPYEQYF. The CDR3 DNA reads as TGTGCCAGCAGTAATATACCGGGACAGGGGCCCTACGAGCAGTACTTC.

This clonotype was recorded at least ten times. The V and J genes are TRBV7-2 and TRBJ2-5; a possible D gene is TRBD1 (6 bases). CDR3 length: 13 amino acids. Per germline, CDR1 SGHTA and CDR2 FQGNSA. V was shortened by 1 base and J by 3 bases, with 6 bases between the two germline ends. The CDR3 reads CASSLDREETQYF. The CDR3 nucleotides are TGTGCCAGCAGCTTAGACAGGGAAGAGACCCAGTACTTC.